The following is a TCR beta chain sequence with its context. This may come from a read error, since a much larger clone is one base off. Participants came from roughly 24 US areas, aged about 18 to 95 years. V gave up 4 bases and J gave up 1 base, with 3 bases separating them. Germline V gives CDR1 SGHKS, CDR2 YYEKEE (reference sequence). This CDR3 contains 12 residues. These data originate in a study of blood T cell repertoires in COVID-19. The data were produced by immunoSEQ multiplex PCR, yet TCRdb's version contains in-frame clones alone and is incomplete. The sample shows about 310,000 clones, 70% to 90% of them seen only once.

The sequenced material came from PBMCs or T cells enriched from blood (not recorded which). This sequence joins TRBV5-5 and TRBJ1-3; D uncertain. The origin of this receptor is a man aged 25-40 years who had recovered from COVID-19. The CDR3, as DNA: TGTGCCAGCAGCCGTTCTGGAAACACCATATATTTT. Translation gives CASSRSGNTIYF. Variable domain in full (rest from reference TRBV5-5 and TRBJ1-3): DAGVTQSPTHLIKTRGQQVTLRCSPISGHKSVSWYQQVLGQGPQFIFQYYEKEERGRGNFPDRFSARQFPNYSSELNVNALLLGDSALYLCASSRSGNTIYFGEGSWLTVV.